The TCR beta chain under discussion was sequenced for a study of cytomegalovirus exposure and HLA in healthy donors. Study details: A subsequent analysis stated that the roughly 130 validation repertoires were run on the same platform as the approximately 700 first-cohort repertoires.

A word on this clone: What it recognizes is unknown.

The CDR3 contains 18 residues. In germline, CDR1 is SGHRS, CDR2 YFSETQ. With 2 bases clipped from V and 0 bases from J, the junction kept 12 bases outside the gene matches. The study, taken as a whole, reports: Both high specificity and high sensitivity reportedly marked the classifier's diagnosis of cytomegalovirus status. Subsequent analysis showed first-cohort TCR clusters tending to co-occur in around 130 validation repertoires.

Libraries were prepared by immunoSEQ multiplex PCR; TCRdb keeps only in-frame clonotypes and omits some of them. The sample consists of 260,000 or so clones, around nine tenths of them appearing once. The rearrangement joins TRBV5-1 to TRBJ2-7; 9 positions match TRBD2. Material for sequencing was PBMCs. The TCR comes from a young woman in good health and CMV-seronegative. CDR3: CASSFGQLRTSDSYEQYF. Here the CDR3 DNA reads TGCGCCAGCAGCTTTGGACAGTTAAGGACTAGCGACTCCTACGAGCAGTACTTC.